One and the same sample provided the 25 T cell receptor beta chains below, sequenced in a study of identifying expanded T cells in peripheral blood. Clones were sequenced by immunoSEQ multiplex PCR, and TCRdb holds only the in-frame ones, with some missing. The data hold some 75,000 clones, with about nine tenths observed a single time. The sample consisted of blood. The receptors were sampled from a person aged 18 to 75 in good health.

The chain couples TRBV9 to TRBJ2-2; D not resolved. Germline V gives CDR1 SGDLS, CDR2 YYNGEE. V was cut by 0 bases and J by 5 bases, with 11 bases left in between. The CDR3 runs 15 residues. This CDR3 is CASSVGRVGTGELFF. Here the CDR3 DNA reads TGTGCCAGCAGCGTAGGAAGAGTTGGGACCGGGGAGCTGTTTTTT. Supplemented by reference TRBV9 and TRBJ2-2, the full variable domain reads DSGVTQTPKHLITATGQRVTLRCSPRSGDLSVYWYQQSLDQGLQFLIQYYNGEERAKGNILERFSAQQFPDLHSELNLSSLELGDSALYFCASSVGRVGTGELFFGEGSRLTVL.

The V and J genes are TRBV5-1 and TRBJ2-2; 9 nucleotides align to TRBD2. V lost 2 bases and J lost 4; bases outside the gene matches: 6. The CDR3 has 16 amino acids. The germline CDR1 and CDR2 sequences are SGHRS and YFSETQ. CDR3 sequence reads: CASSFLTSGLTGELFF. CDR3 nucleotides: TGCGCCAGCAGCTTCCTCACTAGCGGGCTCACCGGGGAGCTGTTTTTT.

This clone was seen only once. V gene TRBV7-2 combines with J gene TRBJ2-1; 9 nucleotides line up with TRBD2. Trimming took 6 bases from V and 9 from J; bases not matched to a gene: 12. CDR1 and CDR2 (germline): SGHTA, FQGNSA. The CDR3 extends over 15 amino acids. Written as DNA, the CDR3 is TGTGCCAGCAGTTTGGCGGGAGGGCTTATAAGTGAGCAGTTCTTC. Residues: CASSLAGGLISEQFF. Using reference TRBV7-2 and TRBJ2-1 for the parts outside the CDR3, the full variable domain is GAGVSQSPSNKVTEKGKDVELRCDPISGHTALYWYRQSLGQGLEFLIYFQGNSAPDKSGLPSDRFSAERTGGSVSTLTIQRTQQEDSAVYLCASSLAGGLISEQFFGPGTRLTVL.

In this sample, this clone turned up once. The chain uses TRBV27 and TRBJ1-3; no clear D. Germline CDR1 MNHEY, CDR2 SMNVEV (reference sequence). V shed 2 bases and J shed 4 bases, with 9 bases lying between them. The CDR3 covers 14 residues. The CDR3 sequence: CASSLRRAGNTIYF. CDR3 sequence (DNA): TGTGCCAGCAGTTTACGTAGGGCGGGAAACACCATATATTTT.

In this sample, this clone turned up once. The chain links TRBV9 to TRBJ2-1; D may correspond to TRBD1 or TRBD2 (5 bases each). Trimming removed 6 bases from V and 7 bases from J, with 17 bases in between. The CDR3 contains 14 residues. CDR1 is SGDLS and CDR2 is YYNGEE in the germline V gene. The CDR3 nucleotides read TGTGCCAGCAACCCGGGACCTCCTTCTAATGAGCAGTTCTTC. This sequence encodes CASNPGPPSNEQFF.

The CDR3 coding sequence is TGTGCCAGCAGCCGGGCTAGCGGTAGCTACGAGCAGTACTTC. It translates to CASSRASGSYEQYF. This sequence joins TRBV14 and TRBJ2-7, with TRBD2 identical over 7 bases. The CDR3 has 14 residues. CDR1 is SGHDN, CDR2 FVKESK, per germline. V was pared by 4 bases and J by 3 bases, with 6 bases of the junction left unmatched.

V is TRBV19 and J is TRBJ2-2; 10 nucleotides align to TRBD2. CDR1 and CDR2 from the germline V gene are LNHDA and SQIVND (reference sequence). The CDR3 consists of 15 residues. V trimming: 4 bases; J trimming: 4 bases; junction bases outside the gene matches: 3. This CDR3 is CASSRGLAVTGELFF. CDR3 DNA sequence: TGTGCCAGTAGTAGAGGACTAGCGGTCACCGGGGAGCTGTTTTTT.

The chain uses TRBV7-2 and TRBJ1-3; possible D gene TRBD1, 5 bases. The CDR3 spans 14 residues. V was pared by 1 base and J by 2 bases, with 6 bases between. Germline CDR1 reads SGHTA; CDR2 reads FQGNSA. The DNA of the CDR3 is TGTGCCAGCAGCTTAGGAGGGGCTGGAAACACCATATATTTT. Translated, it gives CASSLGGAGNTIYF.

V is TRBV28 and J is TRBJ1-6, with 9 bases fitting TRBD1. V lost 5 bases to trimming and J lost 10 bases; unmatched junction nucleotides: 6. The CDR3 loop spans 14 amino acids. Germline loops: CDR1 MDHEN, CDR2 SYDVKM. The DNA of the CDR3 is TGTGCCAGCAGTCAGGGGGACAGGGCGTCACCCCTCCACTTT. This translates into CASSQGDRASPLHF.

The chain couples TRBV28 to TRBJ1-2; TRBD1 matches at 7 bases. Germline CDR1 and CDR2: MDHEN and SYDVKM. The junction had 8 bases not matched to a gene; V was cut back by 6 bases and J by 4 bases. This CDR3 contains 14 residues. In nucleotides, the CDR3 is TGTGCCAGCAGCCGACCGGGACAGATCTATGGCTACACCTTC. Protein: CASSRPGQIYGYTF.

The gene calls are TRBV7-2 and TRBJ2-2; 10 bases align to TRBD2. This CDR3 region has 16 residues. Germline CDR1 and CDR2: SGHTA and FQGNSA. The ends lost 5 bases at V and 6 bases at J; junction bases unmatched: 9. The CDR3 region has the DNA TGTGCCAGCAGCCACAGCGGGGGGGCCACGGCCGGGGAGCTGTTTTTT. This gives the protein CASSHSGGATAGELFF.

J is TRBJ2-7 and V is TRBV4-3; 8 nucleotides agree with TRBD1. Germline V gene data show CDR1 as LGHNA and CDR2 as YSLEER. The CDR3 consists of 14 residues. V was pared by 3 bases and J by 4 bases, with 5 bases of the junction left unmatched. This CDR3 reads CASSHQTGAYEQYF. CDR3 nucleotides: TGCGCCAGCAGCCACCAGACAGGGGCGTACGAGCAGTACTTC.

The J gene is TRBJ2-1, the V gene TRBV2, with D unclear. Trimming removed 6 bases from V and 7 bases from J, with 13 bases in between. CDR1 and CDR2 (germline): SNHLY, FYNNEI. The CDR3 loop spans 13 amino acids. The CDR3 coding sequence is TGTGCCAGCAGCATAGTACTCGAGAATGAGCAGTTCTTC. Amino acid sequence: CASSIVLENEQFF.

The rearrangement links TRBV6-5 to TRBJ1-2; D remains unclear. Germline V gene data show CDR1 as MNHEY and CDR2 as SVGAGI. There are 13 residues in the CDR3. V was cut by 6 bases and J by 0 bases, with 8 bases left in between. DNA of the CDR3: TGTGCCAGCAGCTCCGGAGCTAACTATGGCTACACCTTC. Translating it yields CASSSGANYGYTF.

The gene calls are TRBV19 and TRBJ2-1; 8 nucleotides match TRBD2. CDR1 is LNHDA, CDR2 SQIVND, per germline (reference sequence). CDR3 length equals 14 residues. J lost 9 bases, V lost 6 bases, and 10 bases had no gene match. The CDR3 reads CASRGTRGVSEQFF. The CDR3 DNA reads as TGTGCCAGTAGGGGGACTAGAGGAGTCAGTGAGCAGTTCTTC. Complete variable domain (other parts from reference TRBV19 and TRBJ2-1): DGGITQSPKYLFRKEGQNVTLSCEQNLNHDAMYWYRQDPGQGLRLIYYSQIVNDFQKGDIAEGYSVSREKKESFPLTVTSAQKNPTAFYLCASRGTRGVSEQFFGPGTRLTVL.

As DNA, the CDR3 is TGTGCCAGCAGCTTAGCCCCACCCGGGACAGGGGACTCCTACGAGCAGTACTTC. Translating it yields CASSLAPPGTGDSYEQYF. This rearrangement joins TRBV7-9 to TRBJ2-7; 10 bases agree with TRBD1. V gave up 0 bases and J gave up 0 bases; unmatched junction bases: 8. CDR1 and CDR2 (germline): SEHNR, FQNEAQ (reference sequence). The CDR3 totals 18 residues.

The rearrangement uses TRBV30 and TRBJ1-3, with D perhaps TRBD1 (6 bases). The germline V and J ends were trimmed by 3 bases and 1 base, with 13 bases remaining between them. Looked up from germline, CDR1 is GTSNPN and CDR2 is SVGIG (reference sequence). The CDR3 extends over 15 amino acids. CDR3 coding DNA: TGTGCCTGGAGAGGGGGGGGTCGTTCTGGAAACACCATATATTTT. The encoded protein is CAWRGGGRSGNTIYF.

The chain carries TRBV2 and TRBJ2-7; either TRBD1 or TRBD2 may fit D (5 bases each). Trimming stripped 3 bases from V and 6 bases from J, with 9 bases between. Germline V gene lookup returns CDR1 SNHLY and CDR2 FYNNEI. The CDR3 is 12 residues long. The CDR3 coding sequence is TGTGCCAGCAGTGACAGGGCGGGCGAGCAGTACTTC. As protein: CASSDRAGEQYF.

The table lists this clone with a few counts. The genes are TRBV7-2 and TRBJ1-5; D gene unclear. V was cut by 5 bases and J by 4 bases, with 9 bases left in between. Germline-derived CDR1 and CDR2 are SGHTA and FQGNSA. This CDR3 has 13 residues. CDR3 DNA: TGTGCCAGCAGCCTAGACACAAATCAGCCCCAGCATTTT. This encodes CASSLDTNQPQHF.

V and J are TRBV6-1 and TRBJ2-3; D might be TRBD2 (7 bases). The V gene lost 1 base and the J gene lost 2 bases, with 13 bases spanning the gap. Germline V gives CDR1 MNHNS, CDR2 SASEGT. The CDR3 runs 16 residues. DNA of the CDR3: TGTGCCAGCAGTGAAGAGGGGGGGACGTACACAGATACGCAGTATTTT. Protein product: CASSEEGGTYTDTQYF.

This clone was counted only a few times. V and J are TRBV5-1 and TRBJ2-5, with TRBD2 matching 9 bases. V was pared by 4 bases and J by 4 bases, with 11 bases of the junction left unmatched. The CDR3 is 16 amino acids. Germline V gives CDR1 SGHRS, CDR2 YFSETQ. CDR3 DNA sequence: TGCGCCAGCAGCAACTTAGCGGGAGAGATAGGAGAGACCCAGTACTTC. Its translation: CASSNLAGEIGETQYF.

J is TRBJ2-1 and V is TRBV9; D is undetermined. V gave up 0 bases and J gave up 8 bases, with 6 bases separating them. CDR3 length: 12 amino acids. From germline, CDR1 is SGDLS and CDR2 YYNGEE. The CDR3 nucleotides are TGTGCCAGCAGCGTAGGCCGGGATGAGCAGTTCTTC. It encodes CASSVGRDEQFF.

This rearrangement joins TRBV29-1 to TRBJ1-2, with TRBD1 as a possible D gene (5 bases). Trimming removed 4 bases from V and 0 bases from J, with 6 bases in between. This CDR3 is built from 12 residues. Germline V lookup: CDR1 SQVTM, CDR2 ANQGSEA. CDR3 bases: TGCAGCGTTGGACAGTCTAACTATGGCTACACCTTC. This encodes CSVGQSNYGYTF.

The chain's CDR3 is CASSTPLREETQYF. Here the CDR3 DNA reads TGTGCCAGCAGTACGCCATTGAGGGAAGAGACCCAGTACTTC. The V gene is TRBV6-6, the J gene TRBJ2-5; D is possibly TRBD2 (5 bases). This CDR3 is built from 14 residues. V was cut by 5 bases and J by 3 bases, with 13 bases left in between. Germline lookup yields CDR1 MNHNY and CDR2 SVGAGI (reference sequence).

The CDR3 sequence is CASSLDGDTRYEQYF. In DNA form, the CDR3 reads TGCGCCAGCAGCTTGGACGGCGACACAAGATACGAGCAGTACTTC. The V and J genes are TRBV5-1 and TRBJ2-7, with D hard to call. Trimming stripped 0 bases from V and 4 bases from J, with 14 bases between. The CDR3 runs to 15 residues. CDR1 and CDR2 from the germline V gene are SGHRS and YFSETQ.